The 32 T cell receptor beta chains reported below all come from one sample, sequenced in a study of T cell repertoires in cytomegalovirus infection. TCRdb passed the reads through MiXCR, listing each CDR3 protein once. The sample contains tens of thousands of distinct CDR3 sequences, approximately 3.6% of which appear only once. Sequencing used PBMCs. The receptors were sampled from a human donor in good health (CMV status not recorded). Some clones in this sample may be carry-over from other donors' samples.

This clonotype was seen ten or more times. The CDR3 sequence: CASSIPGRSYEQYF. The CDR3, as DNA: TGTGCCAGTAGTATACCCGGGAGGAGCTACGAGCAGTACTTC. This sequence joins TRBV19 and TRBJ2-7, with TRBD2 matching over 7 bases. V lost 2 bases to trimming and J lost 3 bases; unmatched junction nucleotides: 4. Germline-derived CDR1 and CDR2 are LNHDA and SQIVND (reference sequence). The CDR3 has 14 amino acids.

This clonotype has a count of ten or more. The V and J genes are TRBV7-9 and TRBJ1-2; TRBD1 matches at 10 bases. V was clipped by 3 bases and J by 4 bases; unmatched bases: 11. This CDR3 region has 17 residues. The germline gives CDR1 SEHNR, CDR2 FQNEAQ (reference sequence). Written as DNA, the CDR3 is TGTGCCAGCAGCTTGCTGTCTCGGACAGGGGGTTCCTATGGCTACACCTTC. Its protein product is CASSLLSRTGGSYGYTF.

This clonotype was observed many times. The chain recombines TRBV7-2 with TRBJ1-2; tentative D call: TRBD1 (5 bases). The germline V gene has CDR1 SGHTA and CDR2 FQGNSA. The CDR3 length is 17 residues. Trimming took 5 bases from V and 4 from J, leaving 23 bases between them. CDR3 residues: CASSPDPDTVESYGYTF. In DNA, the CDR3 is TGTGCCAGCAGCCCAGACCCGGACACGGTCGAATCCTATGGCTACACCTTC.

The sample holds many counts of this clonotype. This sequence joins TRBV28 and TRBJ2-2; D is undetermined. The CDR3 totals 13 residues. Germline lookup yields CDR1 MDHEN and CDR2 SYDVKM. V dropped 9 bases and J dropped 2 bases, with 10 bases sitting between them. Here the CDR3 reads CASEKSNTGELFF. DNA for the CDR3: TGTGCCAGTGAGAAGTCAAACACCGGGGAGCTGTTTTTT.

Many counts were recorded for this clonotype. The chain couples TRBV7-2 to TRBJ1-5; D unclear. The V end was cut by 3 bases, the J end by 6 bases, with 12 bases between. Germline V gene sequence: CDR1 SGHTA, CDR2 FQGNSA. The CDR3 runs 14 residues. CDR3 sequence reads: CASSFSAVGQPQHF. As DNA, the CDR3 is TGTGCCAGCAGCTTCAGTGCCGTGGGTCAGCCCCAGCATTTT.

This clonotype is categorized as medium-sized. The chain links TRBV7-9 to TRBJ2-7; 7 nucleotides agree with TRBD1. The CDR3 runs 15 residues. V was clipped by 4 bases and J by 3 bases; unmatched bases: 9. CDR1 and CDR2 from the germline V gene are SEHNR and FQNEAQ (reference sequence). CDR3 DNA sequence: TGTGCCAGCAGCTGGCCTTCTCAGGGGGTCTACGAGCAGTACTTC. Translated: CASSWPSQGVYEQYF.

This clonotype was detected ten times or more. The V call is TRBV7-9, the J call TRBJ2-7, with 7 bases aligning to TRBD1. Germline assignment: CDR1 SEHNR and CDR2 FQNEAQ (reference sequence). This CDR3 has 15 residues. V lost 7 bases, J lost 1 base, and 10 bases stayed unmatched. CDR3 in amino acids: CASTGQSSISYEQYF. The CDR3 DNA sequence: TGTGCCAGCACGGGACAGTCTTCGATATCCTACGAGCAGTACTTC.

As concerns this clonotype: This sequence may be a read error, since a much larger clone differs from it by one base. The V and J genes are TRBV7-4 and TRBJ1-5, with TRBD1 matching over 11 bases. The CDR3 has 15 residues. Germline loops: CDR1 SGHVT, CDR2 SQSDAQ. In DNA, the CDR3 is TGTGCCTGCAGTCCCGGGACAGGGGGTAAGCAGCCCCAGCATTTT. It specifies CACSPGTGGKQPQHF.

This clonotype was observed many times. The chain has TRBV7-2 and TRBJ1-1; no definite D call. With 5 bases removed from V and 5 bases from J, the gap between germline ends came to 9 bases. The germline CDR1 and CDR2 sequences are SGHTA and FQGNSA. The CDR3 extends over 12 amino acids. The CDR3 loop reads CASSPGWTEAFF. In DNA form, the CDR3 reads TGTGCCAGCAGCCCCGGGTGGACTGAAGCTTTCTTT.

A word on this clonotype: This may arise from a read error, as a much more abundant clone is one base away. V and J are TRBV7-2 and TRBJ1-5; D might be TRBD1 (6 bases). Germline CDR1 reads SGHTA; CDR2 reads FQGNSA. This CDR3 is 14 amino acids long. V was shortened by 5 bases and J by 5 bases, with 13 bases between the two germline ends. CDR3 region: CASSPEQGYQPQHF. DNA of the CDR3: TGTGCCAGCAGCCCGGAACAGGGTTATCAGCCCCAGCATTTT.

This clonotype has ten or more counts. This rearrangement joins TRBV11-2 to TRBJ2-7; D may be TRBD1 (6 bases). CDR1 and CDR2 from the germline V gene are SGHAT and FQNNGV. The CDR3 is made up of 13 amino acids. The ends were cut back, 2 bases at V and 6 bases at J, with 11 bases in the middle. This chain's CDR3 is CASSLYLQGEQYF. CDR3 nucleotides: TGTGCCAGCAGCTTATATTTACAGGGCGAGCAGTACTTC.

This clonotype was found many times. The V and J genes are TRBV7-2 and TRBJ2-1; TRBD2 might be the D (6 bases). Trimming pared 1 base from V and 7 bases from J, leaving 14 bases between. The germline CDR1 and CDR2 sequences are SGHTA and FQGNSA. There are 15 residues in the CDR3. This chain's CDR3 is CASSLVGRGRNEQFF. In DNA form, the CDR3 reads TGTGCCAGCAGCTTAGTGGGACGGGGGAGGAATGAGCAGTTCTTC.

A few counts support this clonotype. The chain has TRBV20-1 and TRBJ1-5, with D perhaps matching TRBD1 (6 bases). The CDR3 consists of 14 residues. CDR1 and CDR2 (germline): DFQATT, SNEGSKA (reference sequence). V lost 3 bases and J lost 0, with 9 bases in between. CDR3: CSARAGVSNQPQHF. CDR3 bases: TGCAGTGCTAGGGCAGGGGTTAGCAATCAGCCCCAGCATTTT.

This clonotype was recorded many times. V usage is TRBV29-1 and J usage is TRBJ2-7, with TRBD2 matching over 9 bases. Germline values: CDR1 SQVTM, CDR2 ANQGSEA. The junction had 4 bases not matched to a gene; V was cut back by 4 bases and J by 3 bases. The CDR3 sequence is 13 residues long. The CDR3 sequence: CSVGAGGHYEQYF. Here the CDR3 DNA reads TGCAGCGTTGGGGCGGGGGGGCACTACGAGCAGTACTTC.

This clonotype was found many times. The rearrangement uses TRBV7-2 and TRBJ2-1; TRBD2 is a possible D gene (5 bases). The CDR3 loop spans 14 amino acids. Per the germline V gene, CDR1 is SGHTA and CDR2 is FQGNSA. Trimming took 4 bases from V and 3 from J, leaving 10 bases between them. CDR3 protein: CASSSDRGYNEQFF. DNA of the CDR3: TGTGCCAGCAGCTCGGACCGGGGCTACAATGAGCAGTTCTTC. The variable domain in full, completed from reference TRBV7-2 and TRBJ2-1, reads GAGVSQSPSNKVTEKGKDVELRCDPISGHTALYWYRQSLGQGLEFLIYFQGNSAPDKSGLPSDRFSAERTGGSVSTLTIQRTQQEDSAVYLCASSSDRGYNEQFFGPGTRLTVL.

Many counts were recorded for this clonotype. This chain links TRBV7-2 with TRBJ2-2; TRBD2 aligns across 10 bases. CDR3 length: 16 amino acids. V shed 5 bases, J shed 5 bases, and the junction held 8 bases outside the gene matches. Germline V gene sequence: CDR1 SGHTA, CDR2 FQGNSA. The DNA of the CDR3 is TGTGCCAGCAGCCCTAGCGGGAGAGCAGGAACCGGGGAGCTGTTTTTT. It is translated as CASSPSGRAGTGELFF.

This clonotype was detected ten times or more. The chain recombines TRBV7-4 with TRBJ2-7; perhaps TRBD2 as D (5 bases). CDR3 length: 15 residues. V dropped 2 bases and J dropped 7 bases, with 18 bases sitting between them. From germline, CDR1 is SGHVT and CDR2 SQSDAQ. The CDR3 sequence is CASSLRMLEPGEQYF. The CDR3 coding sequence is TGTGCCAGCAGCTTACGGATGTTAGAGCCGGGGGAGCAGTACTTC.

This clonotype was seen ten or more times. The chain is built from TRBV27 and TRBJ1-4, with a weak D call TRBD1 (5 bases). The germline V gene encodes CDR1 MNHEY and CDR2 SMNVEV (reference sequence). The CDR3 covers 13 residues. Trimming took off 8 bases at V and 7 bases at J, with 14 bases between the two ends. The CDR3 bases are TGTGCCAGCGCTACCAGGGTCGGTGAAAAACTGTTTTTT. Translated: CASATRVGEKLFF.

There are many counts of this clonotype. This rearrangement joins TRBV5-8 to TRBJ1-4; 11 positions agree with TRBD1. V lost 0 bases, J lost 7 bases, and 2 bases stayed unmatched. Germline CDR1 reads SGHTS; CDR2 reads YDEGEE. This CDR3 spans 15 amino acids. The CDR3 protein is CASSLAGTGGEKLFF. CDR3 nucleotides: TGTGCCAGCAGCTTGGCCGGGACAGGGGGTGAAAAACTGTTTTTT.

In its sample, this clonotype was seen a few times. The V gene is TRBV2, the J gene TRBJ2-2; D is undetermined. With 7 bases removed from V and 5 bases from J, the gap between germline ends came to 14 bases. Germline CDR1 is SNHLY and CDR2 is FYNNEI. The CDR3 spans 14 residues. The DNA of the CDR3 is TGTGCCAGCAAGGGCCCGGTGGTTACCGGGGAGCTGTTTTTT. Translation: CASKGPVVTGELFF.

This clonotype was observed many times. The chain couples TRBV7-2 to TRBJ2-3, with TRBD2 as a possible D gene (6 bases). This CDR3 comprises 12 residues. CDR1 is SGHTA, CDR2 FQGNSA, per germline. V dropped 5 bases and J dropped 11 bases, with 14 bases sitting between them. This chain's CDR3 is CASSTPGVGQYF. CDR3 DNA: TGTGCCAGCAGCACCCCGGGGGTGGGGCAGTATTTT.

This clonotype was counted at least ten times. The CDR3 bases are TGTGCCAGCAGCTTAGGGCGACAGCCGGAAGAGACCCAGTACTTC. Translation: CASSLGRQPEETQYF. The chain recombines TRBV7-9 with TRBJ2-5; perhaps TRBD1 as D (5 bases). Trimming removed 1 base at V and 3 bases at J, with 12 bases between. The length of the CDR3 is 15 residues. The V gene's germline CDR1 is SEHNR and CDR2 FQNEAQ (reference sequence).

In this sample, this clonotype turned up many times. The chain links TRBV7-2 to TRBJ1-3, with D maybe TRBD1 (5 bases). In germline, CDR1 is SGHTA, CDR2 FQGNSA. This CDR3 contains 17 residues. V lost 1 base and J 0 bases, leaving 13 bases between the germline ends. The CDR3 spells CASSLVSGTDSGNTIYF. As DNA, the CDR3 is TGTGCCAGCAGCTTAGTGTCCGGGACTGACTCTGGAAACACCATATATTTT.

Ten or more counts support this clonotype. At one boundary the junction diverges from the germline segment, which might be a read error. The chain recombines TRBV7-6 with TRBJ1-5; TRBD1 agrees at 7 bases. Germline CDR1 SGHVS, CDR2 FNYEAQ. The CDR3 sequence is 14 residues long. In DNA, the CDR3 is TGTGCTAGCAGCTCCGGACAGGCTGATCAGCCCCAGCATTTT. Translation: CASSSGQADQPQHF.

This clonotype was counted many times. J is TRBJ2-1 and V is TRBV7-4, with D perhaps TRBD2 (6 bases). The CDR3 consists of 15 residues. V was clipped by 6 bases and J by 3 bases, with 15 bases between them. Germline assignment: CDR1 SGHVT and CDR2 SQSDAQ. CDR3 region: CASSPAAGYYNEQFF. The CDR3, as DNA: TGTGCCAGCAGTCCGGCGGCGGGATACTACAATGAGCAGTTCTTC.

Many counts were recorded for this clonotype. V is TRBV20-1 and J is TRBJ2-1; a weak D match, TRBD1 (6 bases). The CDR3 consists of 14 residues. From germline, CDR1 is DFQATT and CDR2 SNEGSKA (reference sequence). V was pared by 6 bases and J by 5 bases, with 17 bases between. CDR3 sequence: CSAGVRTDNNEQFF. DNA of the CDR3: TGCAGTGCAGGGGTACGGACAGACAACAATGAGCAGTTCTTC.

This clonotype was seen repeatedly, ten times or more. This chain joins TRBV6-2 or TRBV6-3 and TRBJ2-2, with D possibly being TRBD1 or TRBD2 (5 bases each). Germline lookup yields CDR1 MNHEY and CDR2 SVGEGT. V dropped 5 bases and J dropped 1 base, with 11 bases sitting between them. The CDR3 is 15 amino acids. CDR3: CASSPFGGNTGELFF. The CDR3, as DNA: TGTGCCAGCAGTCCTTTTGGGGGGAACACCGGGGAGCTGTTTTTT.

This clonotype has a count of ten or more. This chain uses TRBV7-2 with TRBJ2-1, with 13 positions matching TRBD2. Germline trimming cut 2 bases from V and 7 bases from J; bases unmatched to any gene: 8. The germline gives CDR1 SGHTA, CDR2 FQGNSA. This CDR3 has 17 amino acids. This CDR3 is CASSLIRTSGRRNEQFF. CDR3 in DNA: TGTGCCAGCAGCTTAATCAGGACTAGCGGGAGACGGAATGAGCAGTTCTTC. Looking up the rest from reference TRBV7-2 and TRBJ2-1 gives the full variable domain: GAGVSQSPSNKVTEKGKDVELRCDPISGHTALYWYRQSLGQGLEFLIYFQGNSAPDKSGLPSDRFSAERTGGSVSTLTIQRTQQEDSAVYLCASSLIRTSGRRNEQFFGPGTRLTVL.

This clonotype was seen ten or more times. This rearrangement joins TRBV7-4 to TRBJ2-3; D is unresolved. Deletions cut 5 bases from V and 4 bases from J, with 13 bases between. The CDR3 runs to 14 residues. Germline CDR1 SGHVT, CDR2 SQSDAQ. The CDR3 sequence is CASSHLSLSDTQYF. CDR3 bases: TGTGCCAGCAGCCATCTATCACTCTCAGATACGCAGTATTTT.

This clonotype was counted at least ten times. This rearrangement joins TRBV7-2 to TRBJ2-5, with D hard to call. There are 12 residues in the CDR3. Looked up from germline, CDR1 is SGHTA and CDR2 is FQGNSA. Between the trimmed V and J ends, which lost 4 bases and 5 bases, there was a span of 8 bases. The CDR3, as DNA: TGTGCCAGCAGCTCGCCCCAGGAGACCCAGTACTTC. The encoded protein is CASSSPQETQYF.

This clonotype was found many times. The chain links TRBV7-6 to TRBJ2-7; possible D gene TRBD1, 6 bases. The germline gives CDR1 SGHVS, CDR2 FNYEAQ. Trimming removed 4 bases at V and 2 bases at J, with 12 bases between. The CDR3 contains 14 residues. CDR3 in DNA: TGTGCCAGCAGCTCCTCGGGACACACCTACGAGCAGTACTTC. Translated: CASSSSGHTYEQYF.

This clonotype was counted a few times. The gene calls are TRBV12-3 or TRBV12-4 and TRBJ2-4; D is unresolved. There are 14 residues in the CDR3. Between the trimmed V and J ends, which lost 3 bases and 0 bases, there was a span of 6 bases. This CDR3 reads CASSLSLAKNIQYF. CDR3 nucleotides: TGTGCCAGCAGTTTGTCGCTAGCCAAAAACATTCAGTACTTC.